What follows are 22 T cell receptor beta chains derived from one specimen sequenced in a study of shared clonotypes between healthy human individuals. Generated by immunoSEQ multiplex PCR, the TCRdb table keeps only in-frame clones and is missing some. The sample holds around 2.1 million clones; approximately 94% are singletons and the top ten take roughly 0.13%. The specimen was naive CD4+ T cells sorted from blood. Subset of the sample: CD45RA+ positively selected. The receptors stem from a man aged 18 to 30 in good health.

This clone was counted a single time. This chain links TRBV7-9 with TRBJ1-5; 7 positions match TRBD1. The CDR3 length is 15 residues. Trimming at V came to 3 bases and at J to 7 bases, leaving 9 bases not matched to a gene. Germline CDR1 SEHNR, CDR2 FQNEAQ (reference sequence). The CDR3 nucleotides are TGTGCCAGCAGCTTGGGAACAGGGGAAGTCCAGCCCCAGCATTTT. This translates into CASSLGTGEVQPQHF.

Only a few counts were recorded for this clone. J is TRBJ1-1 and V is TRBV5-1; D ambiguous. CDR1 SGHRS and CDR2 YFSETQ come from the germline V gene. CDR3 size: 13 residues. Trimming pared 4 bases from V and 4 bases from J, leaving 11 bases between. CDR3 in amino acids: CASSIQQSTEAFF. The CDR3, as DNA: TGCGCCAGCAGCATCCAACAGAGCACTGAAGCTTTCTTT.

The chain employs TRBV7-9 and TRBJ2-7, with 8 bases identical to TRBD1. V gave up 5 bases and J gave up 4 bases; unmatched junction bases: 7. Germline V gives CDR1 SEHNR, CDR2 FQNEAQ (reference sequence). CDR3 length equals 14 residues. The CDR3 coding sequence is TGTGCCAGCAGCCGGTGGCAGGGGGCTTACGAGCAGTACTTC. Translating it yields CASSRWQGAYEQYF. Using reference TRBV7-9 and TRBJ2-7 for the parts outside the CDR3, the full variable domain is DTGVSQNPRHKITKRGQNVTFRCDPISEHNRLYWYRQTLGQGPEFLTYFQNEAQLEKSRLLSDRFSAERPKGSFSTLEIQRTEQGDSAMYLCASSRWQGAYEQYFGPGTRLTVT.

The chain joins TRBV10-1 to TRBJ2-3; 7 bases map to TRBD2. Germline V gives CDR1 WNHNN, CDR2 SYGVQD (reference sequence). This CDR3 contains 16 residues. V was clipped by 5 bases and J by 2 bases; unmatched bases: 10. CDR3 coding DNA: TGCGCCAGCAGTTATGATCGGGGGGACCCCACAGATACGCAGTATTTT. Amino acid sequence: CASSYDRGDPTDTQYF.

The chain carries TRBV15 and TRBJ2-7; tentatively, D is TRBD2 (6 bases). V was clipped by 0 bases and J by 2 bases, with 14 bases between them. This CDR3 contains 16 residues. Germline values: CDR1 LNHNV, CDR2 YYDKDF (reference sequence). DNA of the CDR3: TGTGCCACCAGCAGAGATAGGGGCGGGGCCACCTACGAGCAGTACTTC. It translates to CATSRDRGGATYEQYF. Together with reference TRBV15 and TRBJ2-7, the CDR3 gives the full variable domain: DAMVIQNPRYQVTQFGKPVTLSCSQTLNHNVMYWYQQKSSQAPKLLFHYYDKDFNNEADTPDNFQSRRPNTSFCFLDIRSPGLGDTAMYLCATSRDRGGATYEQYFGPGTRLTVT.

The gene calls are TRBV28 and TRBJ1-6; 9 bases fit TRBD1. The V and J ends lost 10 bases and 6 bases, in that order; junction bases with no gene match: 10. The germline CDR1 and CDR2 sequences are MDHEN and SYDVKM. The CDR3 is made up of 15 amino acids. CDR3 sequence reads: CATTGQGKINSPLHF. CDR3 nucleotides: TGTGCCACAACGGGACAGGGTAAAATTAATTCACCCCTCCACTTT.

In nucleotides, the CDR3 is TGTGCCACCAGCAGGACAACGAACTATGGCTACACCTTC. This translates into CATSRTTNYGYTF. This rearrangement joins TRBV15 to TRBJ1-2, with D unclear. CDR3 length: 13 amino acids. V lost 3 bases and J 2 bases, leaving 7 bases between the germline ends. Germline V gene sequence: CDR1 LNHNV, CDR2 YYDKDF (reference sequence).

V usage is TRBV6-5 and J usage is TRBJ1-4; D unclear. This CDR3 region has 15 residues. V lost 1 base to trimming and J lost 4 bases, with 10 bases between them. CDR1 MNHEY and CDR2 SVGAGI come from the germline V gene. The CDR3 protein is CASSYFGRSNEKLFF. Here the CDR3 DNA reads TGTGCCAGCAGTTACTTCGGACGGAGTAATGAAAAACTGTTTTTT.

The CDR3 loop is CASSIDLIGPVADYTF. In nucleotides, the CDR3 is TGTGCCAGTAGTATAGATCTTATCGGACCGGTGGCTGACTACACCTTC. The chain carries TRBV19 and TRBJ1-2; D unclear. Trimming left V 0 bases short and J 10 bases short, with 21 bases between. The CDR3 consists of 16 residues. Germline CDR1 reads LNHDA; CDR2 reads SQIVND (reference sequence).

V usage is TRBV5-1 and J usage is TRBJ2-1; D gene uncertain. Between the trimmed V and J ends, which lost 1 base and 5 bases, there was a span of 13 bases. Germline assignment: CDR1 SGHRS and CDR2 YFSETQ. The CDR3 totals 15 residues. The CDR3 spells CASSLLGNPDNEQFF. The CDR3 DNA is TGCGCCAGCAGCTTGTTAGGCAACCCGGACAATGAGCAGTTCTTC.

The rearrangement links TRBV6-1 to TRBJ1-2; D gene ambiguous. Trimming left V 3 bases short and J 3 bases short, with 5 bases between. The germline V gene encodes CDR1 MNHNS and CDR2 SASEGT. The CDR3 sequence is 12 residues long. The CDR3 region is CASSDSDYGYTF. In nucleotides, the CDR3 is TGTGCCAGCAGTGACAGCGACTATGGCTACACCTTC.

V is TRBV30 and J is TRBJ1-4, with TRBD1 identical over 9 bases. CDR3 length: 15 residues. V was clipped by 2 bases and J by 6 bases; unmatched bases: 7. Germline CDR1 is GTSNPN and CDR2 is SVGIG (reference sequence). The CDR3 region has the DNA TGTGCCTGGAGTCCGGGACAGGGAGGCGATGAAAAACTGTTTTTT. This gives the protein CAWSPGQGGDEKLFF.

The chain couples TRBV7-2 to TRBJ2-1, with 10 bases matching TRBD2. Germline assignment: CDR1 SGHTA and CDR2 FQGNSA. The CDR3 length is 15 residues. V shed 1 base, J shed 11 bases, and the junction held 8 bases outside the gene matches. As DNA, the CDR3 is TGTGCCAGCAGCTTAGATCTAGCGGGGGTGAGGAAGCAGTTCTTC. Its protein is CASSLDLAGVRKQFF. Using reference TRBV7-2 and TRBJ2-1 for the parts outside the CDR3, the full variable domain is GAGVSQSPSNKVTEKGKDVELRCDPISGHTALYWYRQSLGQGLEFLIYFQGNSAPDKSGLPSDRFSAERTGGSVSTLTIQRTQQEDSAVYLCASSLDLAGVRKQFFGPGTRLTVL.

The J gene is TRBJ1-1, the V gene TRBV19; no definite D call. V was shortened by 4 bases and J by 1 base, with 13 bases between the two germline ends. The CDR3 spans 15 residues. Germline V gene sequence: CDR1 LNHDA, CDR2 SQIVND (reference sequence). CDR3 DNA: TGTGCCAGTAGTAGCGACGCGGCTGGGAACACTGAAGCTTTCTTT. Amino acids: CASSSDAAGNTEAFF.

The CDR3 coding sequence is TGTGCCATCAGCCGACTTGGTAGGGGCTACACCTTC. Encoded protein: CAISRLGRGYTF. The chain employs TRBV10-3 and TRBJ1-2; no clear D gene. V lost 6 bases, J lost 8 bases, and 13 bases lay in between. The CDR3 extends over 12 amino acids. Germline values: CDR1 ENHRY, CDR2 SYGVKD.

J is TRBJ2-6 and V is TRBV6-5; D gene uncertain. The CDR3 sequence is 13 residues long. Germline V CDR1 and CDR2: MNHEY, SVGAGI. With 4 bases removed from V and 1 base from J, the gap between germline ends came to 2 bases. The CDR3 protein is CASSSSGANVLTF. CDR3 bases: TGTGCCAGCAGTTCTTCTGGGGCCAACGTCCTGACTTTC.

The gene calls are TRBV30 and TRBJ2-6; D gene uncertain. The ends were cut back, 8 bases at V and 2 bases at J, with 10 bases in the middle. In germline, CDR1 is GTSNPN, CDR2 SVGIG (reference sequence). The CDR3 sequence is 13 residues long. CDR3 region: CAGGQTGANVLTF. The CDR3 region has the DNA TGTGCCGGTGGGCAGACTGGGGCCAACGTCCTGACTTTC.

The gene calls are TRBV18 and TRBJ1-3, with D hard to call. V gave up 3 bases and J gave up 8 bases, with 11 bases separating them. Looked up from germline, CDR1 is KGHSH and CDR2 is LQKENI. This CDR3 is built from 13 residues. The CDR3 sequence is CASSPWARDTIYF. CDR3 coding DNA: TGTGCCAGCTCACCTTGGGCTCGGGACACCATATATTTT.

V and J are TRBV19 and TRBJ2-3; D uncertain. The V gene lost 5 bases and the J gene lost 0 bases, with 12 bases spanning the gap. Per germline, CDR1 LNHDA and CDR2 SQIVND (reference sequence). This CDR3 is built from 15 residues. As DNA, the CDR3 is TGTGCCAGTAGTGGGCGGAGAACTAGCACAGATACGCAGTATTTT. Protein: CASSGRRTSTDTQYF.

This chain joins TRBV6-1 and TRBJ2-7; no clear D. Germline V lookup: CDR1 MNHNS, CDR2 SASEGT. Trimming removed 2 bases at V and 1 base at J, with 9 bases between. This CDR3 spans 14 amino acids. CDR3 in amino acids: CASSEFGRSYEQYF. Written as DNA, the CDR3 is TGTGCCAGCAGTGAATTTGGCAGGTCCTACGAGCAGTACTTC.

This chain joins TRBV9 and TRBJ1-4; a weak D match, TRBD1 (5 bases). V lost 4 bases to trimming and J lost 7 bases, with 20 bases between them. The CDR3 has 16 amino acids. CDR1 is SGDLS, CDR2 YYNGEE, per germline. DNA of the CDR3: TGTGCCAGCAGCCCCGGGAGGGGAGCGGGCGGTGAAAAACTGTTTTTT. It translates to CASSPGRGAGGEKLFF. Full variable domain (outside the CDR3, taken from reference TRBV9 and TRBJ1-4): DSGVTQTPKHLITATGQRVTLRCSPRSGDLSVYWYQQSLDQGLQFLIQYYNGEERAKGNILERFSAQQFPDLHSELNLSSLELGDSALYFCASSPGRGAGGEKLFFGSGTQLSVL.

This chain uses TRBV18 with TRBJ1-1; tentatively, D is TRBD1 (5 bases). The CDR3 loop spans 16 amino acids. CDR1 is KGHSH and CDR2 is LQKENI in the germline V gene. V was trimmed by 2 bases and J by 0 bases, leaving 13 bases between them. The CDR3 region is CASSPLAGTMNTEAFF. The CDR3 region has the DNA TGTGCCAGCTCACCATTGGCAGGGACGATGAACACTGAAGCTTTCTTT.